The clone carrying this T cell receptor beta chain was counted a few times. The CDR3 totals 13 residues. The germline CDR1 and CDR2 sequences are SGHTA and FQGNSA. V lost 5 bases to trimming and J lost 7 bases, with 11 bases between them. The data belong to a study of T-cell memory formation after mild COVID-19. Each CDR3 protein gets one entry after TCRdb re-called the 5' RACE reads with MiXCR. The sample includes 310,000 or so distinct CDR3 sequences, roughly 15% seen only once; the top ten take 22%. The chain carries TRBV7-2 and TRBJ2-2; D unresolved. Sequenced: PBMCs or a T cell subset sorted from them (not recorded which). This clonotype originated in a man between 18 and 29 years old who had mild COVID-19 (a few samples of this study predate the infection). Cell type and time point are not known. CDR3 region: CASSLLSVGELFF. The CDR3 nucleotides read TGTGCCAGCAGCCTATTGTCGGTCGGGGAGCTGTTTTTT.